Listed here is a single T cell receptor (beta chain). This sample was taken from a study of blood T cell repertoires in COVID-19. Study context: T cells, B-cell-depleted T cells, or PBMCs supplied cDNA or gDNA.

The participants were between about 18 and 100 years old and came from some 25 US areas. Participants' reported clinical history set cohort assignment. In Cohort 3, a recovered donor had either two negative PCRs, clearance, or symptom resolution. Profiling relied on immunoSEQ multiplex PCR, and the TCRdb table lists in-frame clones only, not all of them. The data hold about 150,000 clones, with roughly 87% observed a single time. Per the germline V gene, CDR1 is KGHSH and CDR2 is LQKENI. This CDR3 spans 14 amino acids. V lost 4 bases to trimming and J lost 1 base; unmatched junction nucleotides: 3. The rearrangement uses TRBV18 and TRBJ2-5; 7 bases map to TRBD2. This sequence was found in a woman in her forties or fifties who had recovered from COVID-19. Sequencing was done on a sample of PBMCs or T cells enriched from blood (not recorded which). CDR3 DNA: TGTGCCAGCTCACAAGCGGGATTCCAAGAGACCCAGTACTTC. Residues: CASSQAGFQETQYF.